The rows below give T cell receptor beta chains drawn from one sample of a study of OX40 agonist ivuxolimab in advanced cancers. Only in-frame clones appear in the TCRdb table, and some are missing; sequencing was by immunoSEQ multiplex PCR. The sample lists tens of thousands of clones, roughly 80% seen once, with 6.5% to 8% in the top ten. The starting material was CD4+ or CD8+ T cells sorted from blood, obtained in a trial of the OX40 agonist ivuxolimab. These receptor sequences come from an adult with an advanced solid tumor such as melanoma, head and neck, liver or kidney cancer. Both conserved end residues are part of each CDR3. The D gene is left open where the match is weak. Clone size is stated in some rows and not others, as once, few, many or a class when expanded.

V gene	D gene	J gene	clone size	CDR3 DNA	CDR3 protein
TRBV27	.	TRBJ1-1	.	TGTGCCAGCAGTTTATGGGCTGACAGAGGGGAGACTGAAGCTTTCTTT	CASSLWADRGETEAFF
TRBV7-2	.	TRBJ2-3	.	TGTGCCAGCAGCTTTCAATCTGGCACAGATACGCAGTATTTT	CASSFQSGTDTQYF
TRBV7-2	.	TRBJ2-4	.	TGTGCCAGCAGCTCTCAAGTAGGGAGCAAGTTAGACATTCAGTACTTC	CASSSQVGSKLDIQYF
TRBV6-6	TRBD1	TRBJ2-7	.	TGTGCCAGCAGTTACTCGAGGACAGGGAGAGAGCAGTACTTC	CASSYSRTGREQYF
TRBV18	.	TRBJ1-2	.	TGTGCCAGCTCACCACCGGGGATTAATCACTATGGCTACACCTTC	CASSPPGINHYGYTF
TRBV10-1	TRBD1	TRBJ1-6	few	TGCGCCAGCAGCCGGACAGGGGGTTATTCACCCCTCCACTTT	CASSRTGGYSPLHF
TRBV2	.	TRBJ1-1	.	TGTGCCAGCAGTGAAGATCGCAGGGGCACTGAAGCTTTCTTT	CASSEDRRGTEAFF
TRBV6-6	.	TRBJ2-5	.	TGTGCCAGCTATGGCACAGGGGGAGGGGGGACCCAGTACTTC	CASYGTGGGGTQYF
TRBV9	TRBD2	TRBJ2-1	.	TGTGCCAGCAGCGTAGCTAAGCGGGGGGCCCCCTTCAATGAGCAGTTCTTC	CASSVAKRGAPFNEQFF
TRBV19	.	TRBJ2-2	.	TGTGCCAGTAGTTGGTCCGGGGAGCTGTTTTTT	CASSWSGELFF
TRBV27	.	TRBJ2-3	.	TGTGCCACCCTATTCGAAGGGACGCAGTATTTT	CATLFEGTQYF
TRBV7-9	.	TRBJ1-1	.	TGTGCCAGCAGCCCTCAACAGGGGAACACTGAAGCTTTCTTT	CASSPQQGNTEAFF
TRBV18	.	TRBJ2-7	.	TGTGCCAGCTCACCCCCGGGACTCACCTACGAGCAGTACTTC	CASSPPGLTYEQYF
TRBV10-1	TRBD1	TRBJ1-5	.	TGCGCCAGCAGTGCCCGGGACAGGGTTGATGTGACCGGCAATCAGCCCCAGCATTTT	CASSARDRVDVTGNQPQHF
TRBV30	.	TRBJ1-2	.	TGTGCCTGGAGCCTGGGGAATAACTATGGCTACACCTTC	CAWSLGNNYGYTF
TRBV30	.	TRBJ2-5	.	TGTGCCTGGAGTACCCCGATGACCCAGTACTTC	CAWSTPMTQYF
TRBV11-2	.	TRBJ2-7	.	TGTGCCAGCAGCTCCTTTCGGGCAGGGGGGACCTACGAGCAGTACTTC	CASSSFRAGGTYEQYF
TRBV7-9	.	TRBJ1-2	few	TGTGCCAGCAGCTTAGCTTGGGACTATGGCTACACCTTC	CASSLAWDYGYTF
TRBV30	.	TRBJ1-1	few	TGTGCCTGGAGTGTCGGTTCGACGAACACTGAAGCTTTCTTT	CAWSVGSTNTEAFF
TRBV5-6	.	TRBJ2-7	.	TGTGCCAGCAGCTTGGAAAGGGGTGGAGGGAGTTCCTACGAGCAGTACTTC	CASSLERGGGSSYEQYF
TRBV4-1	TRBD1	TRBJ2-3	few	TGCGCCAGCAGCCACTCACCGGGACAGGGGGTCGCAGATACGCAGTATTTT	CASSHSPGQGVADTQYF
TRBV7-9	.	TRBJ1-1	.	TGTGCCAGCAGCTTATTGGGTGATAGGTTACGAGCTTTCTTT	CASSLLGDRLRAFF
TRBV30	.	TRBJ1-5	few	TGTGCCTGGAATACCGGGACATTTAGCAATCAGCCCCAGCATTTT	CAWNTGTFSNQPQHF
TRBV6-5	TRBD1	TRBJ1-2	.	TGTGCCAGCAGTTACTCCGGACAGGGATATGGCTACACCTTC	CASSYSGQGYGYTF
TRBV11-2	TRBD1	TRBJ1-6	.	TGTGCCAGCAGCCTAGGAGACAGGGGGAATTCACCCCTCCACTTT	CASSLGDRGNSPLHF
TRBV4-2	.	TRBJ1-3	.	TGTGCCAGCAGCCAAGCGAAGGGCTCGGCCGGAAACACCATATATTTT	CASSQAKGSAGNTIYF
TRBV2	.	TRBJ2-7	.	TGTGCCAGCAGTAATACTCGGACGCACTACGAGCAGTACTTC	CASSNTRTHYEQYF
TRBV19	TRBD1	TRBJ1-5	.	TGTGCCAGTAGCCCTCGGTTTGGAGGGGGCTCCTATAGCAATCAGCCCCAGCATTTT	CASSPRFGGGSYSNQPQHF
TRBV18	.	TRBJ1-2	.	TGTGCCAGCTCACCACGGGGGCAAGGTGGCTACACCTTC	CASSPRGQGGYTF
TRBV30	.	TRBJ2-1	.	TGTGCCTGGAGTGAACGTAACAATGAGCAGTTCTTC	CAWSERNNEQFF
TRBV28	TRBD2	TRBJ2-1	.	TGTGCCAGCGCGGGGGGCCACTACAATGAGCAGTTCTTC	CASAGGHYNEQFF
TRBV6-1	TRBD1	TRBJ1-5	.	TGTGCCAGCAGAAGGACAGGGGGCCAGCCCCAGCATTTT	CASRRTGGQPQHF
TRBV2	TRBD1	TRBJ2-7	.	TGTGCCAGCACCGGACAGGGGGTGGGGGAACAGTACTTC	CASTGQGVGEQYF
TRBV19	TRBD2	TRBJ2-7	.	TGTGCCAGTAGATACGGGCCCCGGGGGGACTACGAGCAGTACTTC	CASRYGPRGDYEQYF
TRBV7-9	TRBD2	TRBJ2-3	.	TGTGCCAGCAGCAAAACGACTAGCGGTAGCACAGATACGCAGTATTTT	CASSKTTSGSTDTQYF
TRBV9	TRBD1	TRBJ2-6	.	TGTGCCAGCAGCGTCCGGGACAGTCTCTCTGGGGCCAACGTCCTGACTTTC	CASSVRDSLSGANVLTF
TRBV30	TRBD1	TRBJ1-3	.	TGTGCCTGGAGTGCGACTAGGACAGGGGGGAGAAACACCATATATTTT	CAWSATRTGGRNTIYF
TRBV27	TRBD1	TRBJ1-1	.	TGTGCCAGCAGTCTAGGGACAGTGAACACTGAAGCTTTCTTT	CASSLGTVNTEAFF
TRBV27	.	TRBJ1-2	.	TGTGCCAGCAGCTTCGCCAGGGAACCTGGCTATGGCTACACCTTC	CASSFAREPGYGYTF
TRBV27	.	TRBJ1-2	.	TGTGCCAGCAGCACATTGGGGCTGCGTGGCTACACCTTC	CASSTLGLRGYTF
TRBV15	.	TRBJ1-1	.	TGTGCCACCAGCAGAGATCCAAACCTACAGGGCACTGAAGCTTTCTTT	CATSRDPNLQGTEAFF
TRBV11-2	.	TRBJ2-5	few	TGTGCCAGCAGCTTAGGTTCCGGCGGGACCCAGTACTTC	CASSLGSGGTQYF
TRBV7-6	.	TRBJ2-1	.	TGTGCCAGCAGCTTAGCCGTGACTAGGAGGCTGACCTACAATGAGCAGTTCTTC	CASSLAVTRRLTYNEQFF
TRBV20-1	.	TRBJ1-3	few	TGCAGTGCAGGTAGCGGAAACACCATATATTTT	CSAGSGNTIYF
TRBV7-9	TRBD1	TRBJ2-5	.	TGTGCCAGCAGCTTTATAGGACAGGGACAAGAGACCCAGTACTTC	CASSFIGQGQETQYF
TRBV19	TRBD2	TRBJ2-2	once	TGTGCCAGTAAGGGACTAACCACCGGGGAGCTGTTTTTT	CASKGLTTGELFF
TRBV18	.	TRBJ1-5	.	TGTGCCAGCTCACCGGCCGGACGGAATCAGCCCCAGCATTTT	CASSPAGRNQPQHF
TRBV6-1	.	TRBJ2-7	.	TGTGCCAGCAGCGTGACACAGGTGGGGTCCTACGAGCAGTACTTC	CASSVTQVGSYEQYF